This entry concerns a single TCR beta chain. Its antigen is not identified. This record belongs to a study of cytomegalovirus exposure and HLA in healthy donors. Trimming at V came to 6 bases and at J to 1 base, leaving 4 bases not matched to a gene. CDR3 length: 14 amino acids. In germline, CDR1 is MNHNY, CDR2 SVGAGI (reference sequence). Study-level results: In vitro data verified a few CMV-associated chains as specific for CMV antigens. Sequencing artifact likely explains a cluster of highly shared sequence variants. Later analysis reportedly placed an Asian-associated ancestry cluster below the roughly 680-donor mean in N-insertions. Whilst most TCR sequences proved rare, a subset of public TCRs occurred across many donors.

PCR primers comprised 60 Vbeta and 13 Jbeta primers. Some clones are missing from TCRdb's copy, which holds only in-frame ones; the method was immunoSEQ multiplex PCR. The sample includes roughly 200,000 clones, about 9% of them seen just once. Sequencing used PBMCs. This chain joins TRBV6-6 and TRBJ2-7; 9 nucleotides line up with TRBD1. The receptor's source is a woman aged 30 to 39 in good health and CMV-seropositive. CDR3 residues: CASSRTGESYEQYF. CDR3 DNA: TGTGCCAGCAGCCGGACAGGGGAGTCCTACGAGCAGTACTTC.